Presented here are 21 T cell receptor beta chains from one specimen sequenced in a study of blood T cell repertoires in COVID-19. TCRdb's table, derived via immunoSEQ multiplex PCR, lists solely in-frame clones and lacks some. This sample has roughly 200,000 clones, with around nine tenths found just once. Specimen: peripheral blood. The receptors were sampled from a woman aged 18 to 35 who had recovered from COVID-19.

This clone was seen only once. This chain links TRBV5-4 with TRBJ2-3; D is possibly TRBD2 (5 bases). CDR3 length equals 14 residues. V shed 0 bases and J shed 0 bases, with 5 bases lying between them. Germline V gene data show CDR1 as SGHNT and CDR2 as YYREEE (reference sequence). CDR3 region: CASSLGTSTDTQYF. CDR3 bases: TGTGCCAGCAGCTTGGGGACTAGCACAGATACGCAGTATTTT.

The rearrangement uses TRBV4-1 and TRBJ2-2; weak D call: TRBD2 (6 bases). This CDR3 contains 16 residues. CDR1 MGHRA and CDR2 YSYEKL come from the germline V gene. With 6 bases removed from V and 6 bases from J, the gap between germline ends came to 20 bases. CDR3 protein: CASRKALGGGAGELFF. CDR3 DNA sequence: TGCGCCAGCAGAAAAGCACTTGGAGGCGGGGCCGGGGAGCTGTTTTTT.

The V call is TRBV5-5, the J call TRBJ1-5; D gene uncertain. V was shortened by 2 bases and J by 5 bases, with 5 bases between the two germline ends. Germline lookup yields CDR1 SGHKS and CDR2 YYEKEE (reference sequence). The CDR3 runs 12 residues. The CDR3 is CASSFTDQPQHF. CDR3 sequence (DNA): TGTGCCAGCAGCTTTACGGATCAGCCCCAGCATTTT.

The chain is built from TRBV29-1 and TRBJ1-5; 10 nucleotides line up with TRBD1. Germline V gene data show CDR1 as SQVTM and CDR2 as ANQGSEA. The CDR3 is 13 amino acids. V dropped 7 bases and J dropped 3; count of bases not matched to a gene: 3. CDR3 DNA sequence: TGCAGCGCCGGGACAGGGGCCAATCAGCCCCAGCATTTT. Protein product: CSAGTGANQPQHF.

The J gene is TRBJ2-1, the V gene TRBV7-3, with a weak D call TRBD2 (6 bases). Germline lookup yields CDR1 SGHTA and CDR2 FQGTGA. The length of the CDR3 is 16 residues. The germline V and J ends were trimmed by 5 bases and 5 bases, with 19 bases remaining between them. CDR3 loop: CASSQKRTGANNEQFF. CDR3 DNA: TGTGCCAGCAGCCAAAAGAGAACGGGAGCTAACAATGAGCAGTTCTTC.

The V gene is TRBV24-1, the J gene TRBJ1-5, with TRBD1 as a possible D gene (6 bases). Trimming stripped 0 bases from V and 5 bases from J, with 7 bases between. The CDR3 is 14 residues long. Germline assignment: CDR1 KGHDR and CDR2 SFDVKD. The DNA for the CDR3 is TGTGCCACCAGTGATTTGCGGACAGATCAGCCCCAGCATTTT. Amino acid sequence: CATSDLRTDQPQHF.

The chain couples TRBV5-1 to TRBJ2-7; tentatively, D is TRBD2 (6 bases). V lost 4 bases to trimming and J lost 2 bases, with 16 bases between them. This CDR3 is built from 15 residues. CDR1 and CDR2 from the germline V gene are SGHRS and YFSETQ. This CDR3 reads CASSRDRGTTYEQYF. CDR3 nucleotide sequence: TGCGCCAGCAGCCGGGACCGGGGGACGACCTACGAGCAGTACTTC.

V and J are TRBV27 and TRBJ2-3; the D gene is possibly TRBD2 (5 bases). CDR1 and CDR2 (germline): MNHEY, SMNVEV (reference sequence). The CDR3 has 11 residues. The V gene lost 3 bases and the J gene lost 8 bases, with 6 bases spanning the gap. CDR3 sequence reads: CASSFEGTQYF. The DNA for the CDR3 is TGTGCCAGCAGTTTCGAGGGTACGCAGTATTTT.

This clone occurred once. In DNA form, the CDR3 reads TGTGCCATCAGTTCTCCAACGTTTTTCGGGACTCCAAACACCGGGGAGCTGTTTTTT. This codes for CAISSPTFFGTPNTGELFF. V and J are TRBV10-3 and TRBJ2-2; tentatively, D is TRBD2 (6 bases). Between the trimmed V and J ends, which lost 5 bases and 2 bases, there was a span of 24 bases. Germline V CDR1 and CDR2: ENHRY, SYGVKD. This CDR3 is built from 19 residues.

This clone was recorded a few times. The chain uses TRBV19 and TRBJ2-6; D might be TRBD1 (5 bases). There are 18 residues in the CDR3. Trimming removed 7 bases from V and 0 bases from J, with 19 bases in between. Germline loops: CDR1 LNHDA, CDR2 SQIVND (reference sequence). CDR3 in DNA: TGTGCCAGTACCCAAAGGCGGCAGGGAAGCTCTGGGGCCAACGTCCTGACTTTC. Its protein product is CASTQRRQGSSGANVLTF.

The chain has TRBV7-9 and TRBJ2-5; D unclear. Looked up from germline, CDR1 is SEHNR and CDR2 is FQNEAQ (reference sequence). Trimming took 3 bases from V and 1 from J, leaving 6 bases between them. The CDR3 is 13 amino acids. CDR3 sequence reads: CASSFLVQETQYF. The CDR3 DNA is TGTGCCAGCAGCTTCTTAGTCCAAGAGACCCAGTACTTC.

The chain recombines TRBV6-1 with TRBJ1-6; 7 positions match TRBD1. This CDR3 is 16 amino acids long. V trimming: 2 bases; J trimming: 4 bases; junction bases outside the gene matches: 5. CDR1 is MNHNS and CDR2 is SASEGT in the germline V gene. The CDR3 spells CASSERGRGYNSPLHF. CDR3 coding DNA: TGTGCCAGCAGTGAAAGGGGGCGGGGATATAATTCACCCCTCCACTTT.

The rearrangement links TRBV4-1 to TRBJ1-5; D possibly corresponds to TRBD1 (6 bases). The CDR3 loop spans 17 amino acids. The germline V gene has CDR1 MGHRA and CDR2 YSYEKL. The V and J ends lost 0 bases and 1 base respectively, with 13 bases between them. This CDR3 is CASSQEGGALSNQPQHF. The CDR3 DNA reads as TGCGCCAGCAGCCAAGAGGGGGGGGCGCTAAGCAATCAGCCCCAGCATTTT.

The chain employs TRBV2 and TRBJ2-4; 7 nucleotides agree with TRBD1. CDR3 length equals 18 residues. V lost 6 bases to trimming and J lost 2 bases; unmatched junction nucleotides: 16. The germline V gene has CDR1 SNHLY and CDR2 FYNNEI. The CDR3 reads CASRPRATGFKSKNIQYF. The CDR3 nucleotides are TGTGCCAGCAGACCGAGGGCGACAGGGTTCAAGTCCAAAAACATTCAGTACTTC. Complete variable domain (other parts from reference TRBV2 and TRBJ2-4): EPEVTQTPSHQVTQMGQEVILRCVPISNHLYFYWYRQILGQKVEFLVSFYNNEISEKSEIFDDQFSVERPDGSNFTLKIRSTKLEDSAMYFCASRPRATGFKSKNIQYFGAGTRLSVL.

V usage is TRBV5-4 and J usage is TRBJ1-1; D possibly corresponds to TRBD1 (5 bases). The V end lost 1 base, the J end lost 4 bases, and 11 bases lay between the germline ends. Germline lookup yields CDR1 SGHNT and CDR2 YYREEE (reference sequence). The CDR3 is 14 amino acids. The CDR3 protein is CASSLRGPTTEAFF. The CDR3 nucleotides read TGTGCCAGCAGCTTGAGGGGTCCCACCACTGAAGCTTTCTTT.

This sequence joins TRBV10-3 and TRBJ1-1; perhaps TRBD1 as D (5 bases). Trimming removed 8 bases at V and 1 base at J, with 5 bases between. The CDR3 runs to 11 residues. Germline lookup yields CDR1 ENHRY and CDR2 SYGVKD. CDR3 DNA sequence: TGTGCCATCGGACAGAACACTGAAGCTTTCTTT. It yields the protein CAIGQNTEAFF.

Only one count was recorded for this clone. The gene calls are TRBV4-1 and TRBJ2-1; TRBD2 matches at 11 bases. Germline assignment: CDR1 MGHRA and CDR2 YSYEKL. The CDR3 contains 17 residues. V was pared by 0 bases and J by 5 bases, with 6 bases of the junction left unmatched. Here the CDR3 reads CASSQEPIAGGDNEQFF. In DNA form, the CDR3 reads TGCGCCAGCAGCCAAGAGCCGATAGCGGGGGGGGACAATGAGCAGTTCTTC.

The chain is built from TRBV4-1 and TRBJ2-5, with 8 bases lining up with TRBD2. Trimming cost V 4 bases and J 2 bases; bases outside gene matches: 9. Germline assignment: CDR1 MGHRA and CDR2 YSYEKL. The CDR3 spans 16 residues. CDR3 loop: CASSPGTRRGQETQYF. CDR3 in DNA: TGCGCCAGCAGCCCCGGGACTAGGCGAGGGCAAGAGACCCAGTACTTC.

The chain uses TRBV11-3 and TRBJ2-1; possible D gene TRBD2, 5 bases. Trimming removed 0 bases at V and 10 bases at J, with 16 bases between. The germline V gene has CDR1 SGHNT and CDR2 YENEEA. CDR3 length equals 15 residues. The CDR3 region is CASSLDLRFSGEQFF. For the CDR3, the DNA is TGTGCCAGCAGCTTAGATCTCCGTTTTTCGGGAGAGCAGTTCTTC.

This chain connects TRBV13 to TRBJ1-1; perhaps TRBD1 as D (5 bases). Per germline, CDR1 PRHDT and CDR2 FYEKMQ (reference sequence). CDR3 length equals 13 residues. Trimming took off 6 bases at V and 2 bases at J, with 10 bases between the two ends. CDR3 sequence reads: CASRGQDNTEAFF. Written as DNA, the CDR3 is TGTGCCAGCAGGGGGCAGGATAACACTGAAGCTTTCTTT. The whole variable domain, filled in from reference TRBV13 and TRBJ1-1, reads AAGVIQSPRHLIKEKRETATLKCYPIPRHDTVYWYQQGPGQDPQFLISFYEKMQSDKGSIPDRFSAQQFSDYHSELNMSSLELGDSALYFCASRGQDNTEAFFGQGTRLTVV.

CDR3 DNA: TGTGCCAGCAGCGCTCGTCCTCTAGGACTAGCGGGAGAGGTCGGTACAGATACGCAGTATTTT. This sequence encodes CASSARPLGLAGEVGTDTQYF. V and J are TRBV9 and TRBJ2-3; the match to TRBD2 covers 13 bases. Germline CDR1 SGDLS, CDR2 YYNGEE. V lost 3 bases to trimming and J lost 3 bases; unmatched junction nucleotides: 19. CDR3 length: 21 residues.